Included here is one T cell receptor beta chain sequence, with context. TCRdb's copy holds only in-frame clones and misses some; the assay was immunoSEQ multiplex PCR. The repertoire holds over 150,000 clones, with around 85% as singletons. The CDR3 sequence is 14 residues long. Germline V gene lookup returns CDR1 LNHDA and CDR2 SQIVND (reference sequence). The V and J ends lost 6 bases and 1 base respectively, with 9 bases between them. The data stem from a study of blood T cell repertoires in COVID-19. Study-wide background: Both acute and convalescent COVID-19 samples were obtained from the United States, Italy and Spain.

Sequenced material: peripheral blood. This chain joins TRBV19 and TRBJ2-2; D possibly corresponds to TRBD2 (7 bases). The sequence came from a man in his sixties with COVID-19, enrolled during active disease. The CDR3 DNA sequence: TGTGCCAGTAGGGGAGGGGGGAACACCGGGGAGCTGTTTTTT. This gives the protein CASRGGGNTGELFF.